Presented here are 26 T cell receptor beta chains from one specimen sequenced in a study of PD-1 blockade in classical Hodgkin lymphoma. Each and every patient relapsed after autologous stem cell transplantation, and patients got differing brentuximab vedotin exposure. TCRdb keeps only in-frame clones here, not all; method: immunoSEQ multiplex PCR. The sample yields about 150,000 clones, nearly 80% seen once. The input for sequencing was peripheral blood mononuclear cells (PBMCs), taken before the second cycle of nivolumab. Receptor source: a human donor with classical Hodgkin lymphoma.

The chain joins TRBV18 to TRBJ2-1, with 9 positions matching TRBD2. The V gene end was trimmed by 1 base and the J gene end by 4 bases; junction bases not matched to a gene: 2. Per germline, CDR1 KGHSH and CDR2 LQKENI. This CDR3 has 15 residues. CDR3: CASSPLAGEYNEQFF. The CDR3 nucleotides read TGTGCCAGCTCACCACTAGCGGGAGAGTACAATGAGCAGTTCTTC.

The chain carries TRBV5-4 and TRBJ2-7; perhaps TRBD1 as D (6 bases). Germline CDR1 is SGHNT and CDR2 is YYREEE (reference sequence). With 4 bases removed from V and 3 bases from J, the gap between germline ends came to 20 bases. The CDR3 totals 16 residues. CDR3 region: CASSPLPTGLIYEQYF. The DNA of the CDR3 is TGTGCCAGCAGCCCTCTCCCCACAGGGCTCATCTACGAGCAGTACTTC.

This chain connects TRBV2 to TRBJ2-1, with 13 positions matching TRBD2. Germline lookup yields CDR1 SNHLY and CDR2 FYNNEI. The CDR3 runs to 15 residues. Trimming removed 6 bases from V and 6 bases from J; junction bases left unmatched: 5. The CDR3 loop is CASSPTSGGINEQFF. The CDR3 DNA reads TGTGCCAGCAGCCCGACTAGCGGGGGGATCAATGAGCAGTTCTTC.

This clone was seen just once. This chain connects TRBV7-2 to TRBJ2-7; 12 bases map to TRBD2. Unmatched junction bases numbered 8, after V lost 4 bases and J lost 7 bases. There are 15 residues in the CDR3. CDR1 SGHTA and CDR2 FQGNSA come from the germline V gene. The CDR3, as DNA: TGTGCCAGCAGCTCCCTAGCGGGGGGGCCGGGAGAGCAGTACTTC. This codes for CASSSLAGGPGEQYF.

CDR3 DNA: TGTGCCAGCACTCCCGCGATGGAGTACGAGCAGTACTTC. Encoded protein: CASTPAMEYEQYF. V and J are TRBV28 and TRBJ2-7, with no clear D. CDR1 MDHEN and CDR2 SYDVKM come from the germline V gene. V was clipped by 7 bases and J by 4 bases, with 14 bases between them. The CDR3 extends over 13 amino acids. Variable domain in full (rest from reference TRBV28 and TRBJ2-7): DVKVTQSSRYLVKRTGEKVFLECVQDMDHENMFWYRQDPGLGLRLIYFSYDVKMKEKGDIPEGYSVSREKKERFSLILESASTNQTSMYLCASTPAMEYEQYFGPGTRLTVT.

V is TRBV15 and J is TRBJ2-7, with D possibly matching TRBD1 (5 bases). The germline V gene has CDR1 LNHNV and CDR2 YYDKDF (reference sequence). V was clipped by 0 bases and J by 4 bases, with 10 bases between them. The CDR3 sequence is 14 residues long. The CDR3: CATSRDVTAYEQYF. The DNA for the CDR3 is TGTGCCACCAGCAGAGACGTGACAGCATACGAGCAGTACTTC.

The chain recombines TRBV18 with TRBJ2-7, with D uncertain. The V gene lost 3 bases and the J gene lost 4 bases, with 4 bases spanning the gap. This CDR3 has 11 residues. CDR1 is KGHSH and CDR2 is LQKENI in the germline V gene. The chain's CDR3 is CASSPNYEQYF. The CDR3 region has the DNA TGTGCCAGCTCACCGAATTACGAGCAGTACTTC. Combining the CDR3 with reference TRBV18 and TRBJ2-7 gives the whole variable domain NAGVMQNPRHLVRRRGQEARLRCSPMKGHSHVYWYRQLPEEGLKFMVYLQKENIIDESGMPKERFSAEFPKEGPSILRIQQVVRGDSAAYFCASSPNYEQYFGPGTRLTVT.

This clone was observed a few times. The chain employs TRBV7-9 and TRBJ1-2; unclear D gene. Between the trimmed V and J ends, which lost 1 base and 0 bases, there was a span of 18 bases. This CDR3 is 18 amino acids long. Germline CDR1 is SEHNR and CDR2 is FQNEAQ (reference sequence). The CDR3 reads CASSLERLADITNYGYTF. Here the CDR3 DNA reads TGTGCCAGCAGCTTAGAGCGCTTAGCCGACATTACTAACTATGGCTACACCTTC.

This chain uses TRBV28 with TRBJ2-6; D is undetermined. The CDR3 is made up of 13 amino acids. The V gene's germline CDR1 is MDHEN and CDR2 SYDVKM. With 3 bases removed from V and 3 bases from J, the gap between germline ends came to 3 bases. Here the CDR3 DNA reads TGTGCCAGCAGTTTGGGTGGGGCCAACGTCCTGACTTTC. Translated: CASSLGGANVLTF.

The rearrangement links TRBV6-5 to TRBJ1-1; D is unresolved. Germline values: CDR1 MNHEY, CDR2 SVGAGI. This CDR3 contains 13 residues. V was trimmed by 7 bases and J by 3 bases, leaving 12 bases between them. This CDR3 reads CASNFAWDTEAFF. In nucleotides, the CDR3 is TGTGCCAGCAACTTCGCCTGGGACACTGAAGCTTTCTTT.

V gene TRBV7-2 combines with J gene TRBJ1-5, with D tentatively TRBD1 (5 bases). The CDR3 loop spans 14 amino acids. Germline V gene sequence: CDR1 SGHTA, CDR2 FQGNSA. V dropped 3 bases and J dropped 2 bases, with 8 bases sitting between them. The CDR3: CASSFRGGNQPQHF. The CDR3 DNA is TGTGCCAGCAGCTTTAGGGGCGGCAATCAGCCCCAGCATTTT.

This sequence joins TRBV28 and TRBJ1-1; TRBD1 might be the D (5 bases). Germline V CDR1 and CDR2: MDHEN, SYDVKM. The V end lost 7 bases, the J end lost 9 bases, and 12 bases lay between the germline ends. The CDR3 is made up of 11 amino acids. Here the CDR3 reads CASTSEGQAFF. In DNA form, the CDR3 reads TGTGCCAGCACCTCGGAGGGGCAAGCTTTCTTT.

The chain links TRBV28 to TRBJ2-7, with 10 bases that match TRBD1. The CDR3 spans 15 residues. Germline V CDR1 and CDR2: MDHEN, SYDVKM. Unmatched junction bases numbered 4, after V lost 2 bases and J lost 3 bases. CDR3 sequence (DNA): TGTGCCAGCAGTTTACTCGGACAGGGGGTCTACGAGCAGTACTTC. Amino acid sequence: CASSLLGQGVYEQYF.

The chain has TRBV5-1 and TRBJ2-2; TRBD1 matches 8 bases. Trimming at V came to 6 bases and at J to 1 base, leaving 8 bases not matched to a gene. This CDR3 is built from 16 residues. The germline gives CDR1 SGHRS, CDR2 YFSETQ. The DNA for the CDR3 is TGCGCCAGCACCTCCGCGGGACAGGTGAACACCGGGGAGCTGTTTTTT. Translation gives CASTSAGQVNTGELFF.

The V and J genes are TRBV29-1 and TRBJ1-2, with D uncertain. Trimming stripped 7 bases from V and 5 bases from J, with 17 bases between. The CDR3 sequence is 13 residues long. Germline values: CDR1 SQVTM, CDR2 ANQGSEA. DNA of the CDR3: TGCAGCGCTGTAAAATCAAGTGGGTATGGCTACACCTTC. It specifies CSAVKSSGYGYTF.

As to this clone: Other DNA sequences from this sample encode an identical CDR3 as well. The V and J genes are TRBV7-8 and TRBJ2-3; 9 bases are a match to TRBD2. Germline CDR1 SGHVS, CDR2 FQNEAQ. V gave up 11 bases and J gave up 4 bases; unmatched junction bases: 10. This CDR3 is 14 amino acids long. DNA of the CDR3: TGTGCCTCGACCGTTAGCGGGAGTCCAGATACGCAGTATTTT. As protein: CASTVSGSPDTQYF.

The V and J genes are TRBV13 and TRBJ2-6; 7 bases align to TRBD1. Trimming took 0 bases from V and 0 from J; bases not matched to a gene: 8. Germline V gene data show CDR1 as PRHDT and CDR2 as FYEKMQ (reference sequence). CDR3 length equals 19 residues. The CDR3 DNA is TGTGCCAGCAGCTTAGGAGTCGGGTACAGGGGCTCTGGGGCCAACGTCCTGACTTTC. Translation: CASSLGVGYRGSGANVLTF.

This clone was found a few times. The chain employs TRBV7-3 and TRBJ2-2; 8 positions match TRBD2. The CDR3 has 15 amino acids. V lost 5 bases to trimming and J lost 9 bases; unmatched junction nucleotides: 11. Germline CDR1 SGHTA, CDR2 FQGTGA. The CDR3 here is CASSPGLGNTRELFF. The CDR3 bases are TGTGCCAGCAGCCCGGGACTAGGGAATACTAGGGAGCTGTTTTTT.

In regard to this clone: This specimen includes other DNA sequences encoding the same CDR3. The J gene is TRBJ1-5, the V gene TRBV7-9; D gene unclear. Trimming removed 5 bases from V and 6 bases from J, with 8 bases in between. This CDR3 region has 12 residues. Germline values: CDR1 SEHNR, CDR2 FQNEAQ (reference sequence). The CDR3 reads CASSLLGQPQHF. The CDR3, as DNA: TGTGCCAGCAGCCTCCTCGGTCAGCCCCAGCATTTT. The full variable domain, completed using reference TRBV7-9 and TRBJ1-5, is DTGVSQNPRHKITKRGQNVTFRCDPISEHNRLYWYRQTLGQGPEFLTYFQNEAQLEKSRLLSDRFSAERPKGSFSTLEIQRTEQGDSAMYLCASSLLGQPQHFGDGTRLSIL.

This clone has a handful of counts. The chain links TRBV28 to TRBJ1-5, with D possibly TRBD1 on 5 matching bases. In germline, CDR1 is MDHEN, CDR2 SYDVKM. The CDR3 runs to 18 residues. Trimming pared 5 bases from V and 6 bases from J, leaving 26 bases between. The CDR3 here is CASSPGTGSPFYVQPQHF. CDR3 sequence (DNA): TGTGCCAGCAGTCCCGGGACGGGGTCCCCCTTCTACGTTCAGCCCCAGCATTTT. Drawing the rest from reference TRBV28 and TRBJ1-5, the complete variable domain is DVKVTQSSRYLVKRTGEKVFLECVQDMDHENMFWYRQDPGLGLRLIYFSYDVKMKEKGDIPEGYSVSREKKERFSLILESASTNQTSMYLCASSPGTGSPFYVQPQHFGDGTRLSIL.

The CDR3 sequence is CASSTQGLISYEQYF. The DNA for the CDR3 is TGTGCCAGCTCGACCCAGGGACTGATCTCCTACGAGCAGTACTTC. The chain is built from TRBV18 and TRBJ2-7; possible D gene TRBD2, 6 bases. V was shortened by 6 bases and J by 0 bases, with 15 bases between the two germline ends. From germline, CDR1 is KGHSH and CDR2 LQKENI. The CDR3 is made up of 15 amino acids.

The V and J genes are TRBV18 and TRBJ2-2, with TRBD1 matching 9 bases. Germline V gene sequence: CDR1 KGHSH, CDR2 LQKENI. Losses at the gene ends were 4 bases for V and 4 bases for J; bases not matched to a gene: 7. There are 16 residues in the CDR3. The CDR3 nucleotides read TGTGCCAGCTCACTCAACGGACAGGGGAGCACCGGGGAGCTGTTTTTT. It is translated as CASSLNGQGSTGELFF.

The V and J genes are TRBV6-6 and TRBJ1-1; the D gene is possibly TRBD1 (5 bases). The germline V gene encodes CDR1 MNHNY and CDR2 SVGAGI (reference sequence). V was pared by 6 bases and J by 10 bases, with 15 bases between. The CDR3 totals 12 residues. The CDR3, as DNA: TGTGCCAGCAGCCGCAGTGGGGGGACAGCTTTCTTT. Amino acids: CASSRSGGTAFF.

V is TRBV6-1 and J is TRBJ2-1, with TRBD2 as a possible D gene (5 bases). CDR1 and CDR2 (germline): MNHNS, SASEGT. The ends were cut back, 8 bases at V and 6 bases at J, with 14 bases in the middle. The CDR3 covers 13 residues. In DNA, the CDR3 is TGTGCCAGCCGAGACTACCTCGGCAATGAGCAGTTCTTC. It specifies CASRDYLGNEQFF.

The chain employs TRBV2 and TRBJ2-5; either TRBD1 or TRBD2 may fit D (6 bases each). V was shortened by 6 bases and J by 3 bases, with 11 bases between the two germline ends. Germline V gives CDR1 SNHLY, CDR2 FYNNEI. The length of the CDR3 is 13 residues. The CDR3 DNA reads TGTGCCAGCAGACCGGGGGCCGAAGAGACCCAGTACTTC. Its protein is CASRPGAEETQYF.

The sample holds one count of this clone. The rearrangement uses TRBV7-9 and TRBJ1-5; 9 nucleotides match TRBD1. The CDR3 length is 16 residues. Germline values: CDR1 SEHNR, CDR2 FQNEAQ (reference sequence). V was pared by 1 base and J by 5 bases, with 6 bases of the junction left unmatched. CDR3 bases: TGTGCCAGCAGCTTAGGGGGGACAGGGCCAGATCAGCCCCAGCATTTT. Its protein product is CASSLGGTGPDQPQHF.